Listed below are T cell receptor beta chains from one sample, sequenced in a study of cytomegalovirus exposure and HLA in healthy donors. Clones were read by immunoSEQ multiplex PCR, and TCRdb kept only the in-frame ones, dropping some. The sample lists hundreds of thousands of clones; roughly 78% were seen once. Sequencing input: PBMCs. These TCRs come from a boy younger than 18 in good health and CMV-seronegative. The CDR3 runs from the conserved cysteine through the conserved F or W. The order of the fields is J gene, D gene, V gene, clone size, CDR3 DNA, CDR3 protein. A D gene is named only where the DNA matches it firmly. The size of a clone is reported for some rows only, either as once, few or many, or as a class for expanded clones.

TRBJ2-3 TRBD2 TRBV7-2 NA TGTGCCAGCAGACCTAAAGCGGGAGGGCCGCCAGATACGCAGTATTTT CASRPKAGGPPDTQYF
TRBJ1-2 TRBD1 TRBV5-1 NA TGCGCCAGCAGCTTTTCAGGGGGCGCGAACGGCTACACCTTC CASSFSGGANGYTF
TRBJ2-7 TRBD2 TRBV6-4 NA TGTGCCAGCAGTGCCATATTCCTAGCGGGAGCTGGCGAGCAGTACTTC CASSAIFLAGAGEQYF
TRBJ1-5 NA TRBV7-9 few TGTGCCAGCAGCAGAGGGAGCAATCAGCCCCAGCATTTT CASSRGSNQPQHF
TRBJ1-1 NA TRBV29-1 NA TGCAGCGTTGAAGATCCCCTCGACACTGAAGCTTTCTTT CSVEDPLDTEAFF
TRBJ1-1 TRBD1 TRBV23-1 NA TGCGCCAGCAGTCAAATGGGGGACAGGGTCGGAGCTTTCTTT CASSQMGDRVGAFF
TRBJ2-5 NA TRBV9 once TGTGCCAGCAGCGTCCGGGGCCAAGAGACCCAGTACTTC CASSVRGQETQYF
TRBJ1-2 TRBD1 TRBV6-1 once TGTGCCAGTACATTACGGGACAGCTATGGCTACACCTTC CASTLRDSYGYTF
TRBJ1-6 TRBD1 TRBV4-1 NA TGCGCCAGCAGCCAAGGGGGGACAGGGCCTTCACCCCTCCACTTT CASSQGGTGPSPLHF
TRBJ2-7 NA TRBV10-3 NA TGTGCCACAACGACTAAAATATCCTACGAGCAGTACTTC CATTTKISYEQYF
TRBJ1-1 NA TRBV7-2 NA TGTGCCAGCAGCTCCGACAGTAACACTGAAGCTTTCTTT CASSSDSNTEAFF
TRBJ1-5 TRBD1 TRBV19 few TGTGCCAGCAACAGGGGGCTGGGGTCCAATCAGCCCCAGCATTTT CASNRGLGSNQPQHF
TRBJ2-2 TRBD1 TRBV9 few TGTGCCAGCAGCTTCCCGGGACAGTCCGGGGAGCTGTTTTTT CASSFPGQSGELFF
TRBJ2-7 NA TRBV27 NA TGTGCCAGCAGTTTATGGGGCGGGGGCGGCGAGCAGTACTTC CASSLWGGGGEQYF
TRBJ1-1 NA TRBV7-8 NA TGTGCCAGCAGAAAACGGGAGAGGGGAGGGACTGAAGCTTTCTTT CASRKRERGGTEAFF
TRBJ2-7 TRBD2 TRBV2 NA TGTGCCAGCGGCCGGGGGACCTACCGGGAGGACGAGCAGTACTTC CASGRGTYREDEQYF
TRBJ2-7 TRBD2 TRBV6-1 NA TGTGCCAGCAGTGTTATAAAGCGGGAGCGTGGGGCGGAGCAGTACTTC CASSVIKRERGAEQYF
TRBJ1-1 NA TRBV29-1 NA TGCAGCGTTGAAGATTCGGAGTATGAAGCTTTCTTT CSVEDSEYEAFF
TRBJ1-2 TRBD1 TRBV19 NA TGTGCCAGTAGCATGAGACAGGGGTACGGCTATGGCTACACCTTC CASSMRQGYGYGYTF
TRBJ1-2 TRBD1 TRBV5-8 NA TGTGCCAGCAGCTTGCGGGGGACAGGGGGCGGCTACACCTTC CASSLRGTGGGYTF
TRBJ2-3 NA TRBV6-5 NA TGTGCCAGCAGTGTACCTGGGAGGAAAGATACGCAGTATTTT CASSVPGRKDTQYF
TRBJ1-2 NA TRBV9 NA TGTGCCAGCAGCGTAGGAATGAACAGGGCTAACTATGGCTACACCTTC CASSVGMNRANYGYTF
TRBJ2-2 TRBD2 TRBV19 NA TGTGCCACCCTAGCGGGGGGGGGCACCGGGGAGCTGTTTTTT CATLAGGGTGELFF
TRBJ2-5 TRBD1 TRBV4-1 NA TGCGCCAGCAGCCATACGGACAGGCGAGGAGAGACCCAGTACTTC CASSHTDRRGETQYF
TRBJ1-3 NA TRBV30 NA TGTGCCTGGAGTGCTGTACAGGGTTCTGGAAACACCATATATTTT CAWSAVQGSGNTIYF
TRBJ1-2 NA TRBV5-1 NA TGCGCCAGCAGCTCCGGACCGGGCGAGGGAGGCTACACCTTC CASSSGPGEGGYTF
TRBJ2-5 NA TRBV5-1 NA TGCGCCAGCAGCTTGCAGGCCCCAGAGACCCAGTACTTC CASSLQAPETQYF
TRBJ2-1 TRBD2 TRBV5-6 NA TGTGCCAGCAGCTTGGCGGTAGCGGGGGGCCTCTACAATGAGCAGTTCTTC CASSLAVAGGLYNEQFF
TRBJ1-4 NA TRBV29-1 NA TGCAGCGTTGAAGATCCGGTAACGCCTGAAAAACTGTTTTTT CSVEDPVTPEKLFF
TRBJ1-1 NA TRBV6-5 NA TGTGCCAGCAGTTACTCCCTCACTGAAGCTTTCTTT CASSYSLTEAFF
TRBJ1-4 TRBD1 TRBV2 NA TGTGCCAGCACCCTGAACAGGGGGCGAACTAATGAAAAACTGTTTTTT CASTLNRGRTNEKLFF
TRBJ1-1 NA TRBV6-5 NA TGTGCCAGCAGTTACTCGTACAGGGCCCAGGGTGGAGCTTTCTTT CASSYSYRAQGGAFF
TRBJ2-1 TRBD2 TRBV5-1 NA TGCGCCAGCAGCTTACGGCTAGCGGGAGTATATGAGCAGTTCTTC CASSLRLAGVYEQFF
TRBJ2-4 TRBD2 TRBV9 NA TGTGCCAGCAGCGTAGGTAGCGGGGGGGTCGTGTACTTC CASSVGSGGVVYF
TRBJ1-1 NA TRBV9 once TGTGCCAGCAGCGTACGAGATACAGGCTCTGAAGCTTTCTTT CASSVRDTGSEAFF
TRBJ1-1 TRBD1 TRBV5-1 few TGCGCCAGCAGCCTAACGACAGGGATGAACACTGAAGCTTTCTTT CASSLTTGMNTEAFF
TRBJ1-2 TRBD1 TRBV6-5 NA TGTGCCAGCAGTTTTGGACAGGGCTATGGCTACACCTTC CASSFGQGYGYTF
TRBJ2-5 TRBD2 TRBV5-1 NA TGCGCCAGCAGCCCACTGGGGCGGGGGGGCGGAGAGACCCAGTACTTC CASSPLGRGGGETQYF
TRBJ2-7 NA TRBV5-4 NA TGTGCCAGCAGCTCTACGACAGACTACGAGCAGTACTTC CASSSTTDYEQYF
TRBJ1-1 NA TRBV9 NA TGTGCCAGCAGCATCTCCGTACGGGCCAGGGAAGAAGCTTTCTTT CASSISVRAREEAFF
TRBJ2-5 TRBD1 TRBV30 few TGTGCCTGCTTTGGGACAGGGGGACTAGAGACCCAGTACTTC CACFGTGGLETQYF
TRBJ1-2 NA TRBV7-8 NA TGTGCCAGCAGCCAGGACAGAAACTATGGCTACACCTTC CASSQDRNYGYTF
TRBJ1-1 NA TRBV9 NA TGTGCCAGCAGCGTAGCGGGACTCTTTTTGAACACTGAAGCTTTCTTT CASSVAGLFLNTEAFF
TRBJ1-2 NA TRBV7-9 NA TGTGCCAGCACCCAAACCGGAGCTAACTATGGCTACACCTTC CASTQTGANYGYTF
TRBJ1-5 NA TRBV11-3 NA TGTGCCAGCAGCTTACAGAGCAATCAGCCCCAGCATTTT CASSLQSNQPQHF
TRBJ1-1 NA TRBV6-5 NA TGTGCCAGCAGTTACGCAGGTATGAACACTGAAGCTTTCTTT CASSYAGMNTEAFF
TRBJ2-3 NA TRBV10-3 NA TGTGCCATCAGAGCGACTACCGGAAGCGAGTCAGATACGCAGTATTTT CAIRATTGSESDTQYF
TRBJ2-3 TRBD1 TRBV4-1 NA TGCGCCAGCAGCCAAGTCTGGGGACAGGGGGCAGATACGCAGTATTTT CASSQVWGQGADTQYF
TRBJ1-5 TRBD1 TRBV6-5 NA TGTGCCAGCAGTTGGCGACAGGGAAGCAATCAGCCCCAGCATTTT CASSWRQGSNQPQHF
TRBJ2-7 TRBD1 TRBV7-2 few TGTGCCAGCAGCCCCCCGACCGGGACAGGCTCCTACGAGCAGTACTTC CASSPPTGTGSYEQYF
TRBJ1-6 NA TRBV6-1 few TGTGCCAGCAGTGATACGGGGGGTTATAATTCACCCCTCCACTTT CASSDTGGYNSPLHF